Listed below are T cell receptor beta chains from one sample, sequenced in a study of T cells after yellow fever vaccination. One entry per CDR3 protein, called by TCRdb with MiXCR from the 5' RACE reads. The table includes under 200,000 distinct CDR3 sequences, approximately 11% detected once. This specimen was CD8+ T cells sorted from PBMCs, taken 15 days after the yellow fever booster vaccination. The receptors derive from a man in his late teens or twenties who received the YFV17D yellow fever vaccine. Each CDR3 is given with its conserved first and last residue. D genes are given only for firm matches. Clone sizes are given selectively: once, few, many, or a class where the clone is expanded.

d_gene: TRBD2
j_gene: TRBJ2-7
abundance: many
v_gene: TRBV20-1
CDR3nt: TGCAGTGCTAGACACCCTAGCCTAGCCTTTGGGGAGCGGGGCGCTCACTACGAGCAGTACTTC
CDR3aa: CSARHPSLAFGERGAHYEQYF

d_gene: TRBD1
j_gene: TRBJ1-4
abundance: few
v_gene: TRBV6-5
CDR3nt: TGTGCCAGCAGTCTGGGACAGGGACCTAATGAAAAACTGTTTTTT
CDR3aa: CASSLGQGPNEKLFF

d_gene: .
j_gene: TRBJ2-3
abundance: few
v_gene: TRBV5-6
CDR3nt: TGTGCCAGCAGCTTGCTAGATACGCAGTATTTT
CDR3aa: CASSLLDTQYF

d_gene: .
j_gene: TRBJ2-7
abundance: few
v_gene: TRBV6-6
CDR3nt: TGTGCCAGCAGTCGGCGGGACAGCTACGAGCAGTACTTC
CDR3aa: CASSRRDSYEQYF

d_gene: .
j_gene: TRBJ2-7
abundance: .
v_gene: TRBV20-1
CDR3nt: TGCAGTGCTAGAGATAAGGGGTCGTACGAGCAGTACTTC
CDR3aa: CSARDKGSYEQYF

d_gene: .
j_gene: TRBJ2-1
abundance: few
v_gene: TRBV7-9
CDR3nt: TGTGCCAGCAGCTTGCGACAGTACAATGAGCAGTTCTTC
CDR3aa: CASSLRQYNEQFF

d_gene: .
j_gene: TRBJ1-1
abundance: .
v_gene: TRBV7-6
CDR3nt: TGTGCCAGCAGCTTAGAACAGGGTACGGGTACTGAAGCTTTCTTT
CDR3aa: CASSLEQGTGTEAFF

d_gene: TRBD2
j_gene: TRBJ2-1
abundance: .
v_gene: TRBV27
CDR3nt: TGTGCCAGCAGTTTATCGGGGAGGGGTTACAATGAGCAGTTCTTC
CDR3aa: CASSLSGRGYNEQFF

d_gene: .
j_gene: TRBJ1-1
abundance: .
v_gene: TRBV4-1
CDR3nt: TGCGCCAGCAGGCTGGAGAACACTGAAGCTTTCTTT
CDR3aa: CASRLENTEAFF

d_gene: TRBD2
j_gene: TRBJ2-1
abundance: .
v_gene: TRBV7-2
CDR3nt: TGTGCCAGCAGTCGACCTCGGACTAGCGGGGGGAATGAGCAGTTCTTC
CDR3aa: CASSRPRTSGGNEQFF

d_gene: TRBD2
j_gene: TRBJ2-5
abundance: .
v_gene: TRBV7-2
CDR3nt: TGTGCCAGCAGACCGGGGGCGGGGGGGAGTCTGGAGACCCAGTACTTC
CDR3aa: CASRPGAGGSLETQYF

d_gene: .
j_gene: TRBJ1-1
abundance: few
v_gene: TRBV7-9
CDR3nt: TGTGCCAGCAGCTGGACACCAAAAGGGGCTGAAGCTTTCTTT
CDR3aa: CASSWTPKGAEAFF

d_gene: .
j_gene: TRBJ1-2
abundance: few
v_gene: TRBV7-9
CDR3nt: TGTGCCAGCAGCGCTCCCCTCGGGGGACCCTCAGCTAACTATGGCTACACCTTC
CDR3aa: CASSAPLGGPSANYGYTF

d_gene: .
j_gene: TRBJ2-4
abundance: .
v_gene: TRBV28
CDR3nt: TGTGCCAGCAGGGAAGGGGCTGCCAAAAACATTCAGTACTTC
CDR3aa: CASREGAAKNIQYF

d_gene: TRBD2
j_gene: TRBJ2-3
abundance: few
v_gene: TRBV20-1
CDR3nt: TGCAGTGCTAGCGAGCGGGGTTACACAGATACGCAGTATTTT
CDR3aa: CSASERGYTDTQYF

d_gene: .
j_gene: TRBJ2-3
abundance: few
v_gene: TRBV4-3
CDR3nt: TGCGCCAGCAGCCCAGGGCGGGGCACAGATACGCAGTATTTT
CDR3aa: CASSPGRGTDTQYF

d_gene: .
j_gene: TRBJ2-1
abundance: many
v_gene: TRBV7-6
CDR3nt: TGTGCCAGCAGCTTATCTGGGGGTACCTACAATGAGCAGTTCTTC
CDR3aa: CASSLSGGTYNEQFF

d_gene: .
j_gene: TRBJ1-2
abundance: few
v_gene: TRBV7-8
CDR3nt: TGTGCCAGCAGTTGGGACGCCGGGCGCCCTAACTATGGCTACACCTTC
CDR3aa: CASSWDAGRPNYGYTF

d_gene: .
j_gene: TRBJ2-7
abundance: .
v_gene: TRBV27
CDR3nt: TGTGCCAGCAGTTTACTGGGGGCTGGAGACGAGCAGTACTTC
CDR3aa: CASSLLGAGDEQYF